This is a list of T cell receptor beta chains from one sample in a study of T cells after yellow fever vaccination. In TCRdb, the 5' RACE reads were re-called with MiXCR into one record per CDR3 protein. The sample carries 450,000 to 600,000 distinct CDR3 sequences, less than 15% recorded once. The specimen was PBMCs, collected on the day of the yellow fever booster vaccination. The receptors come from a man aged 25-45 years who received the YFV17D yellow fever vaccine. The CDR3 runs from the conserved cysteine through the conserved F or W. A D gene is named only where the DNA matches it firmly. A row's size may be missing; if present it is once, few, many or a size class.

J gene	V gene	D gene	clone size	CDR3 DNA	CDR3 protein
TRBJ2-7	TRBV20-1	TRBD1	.	TGCAGTGCTCGGGACAGGGTTGGCGAGCAGTACTTC	CSARDRVGEQYF
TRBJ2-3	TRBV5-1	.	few	TGCGCCAGCAGCTTGCTCCCGGGAGCATCGGTAACAGATACGCAGTATTTT	CASSLLPGASVTDTQYF
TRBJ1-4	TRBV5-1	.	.	TGCGCCAGCAGCTTGGCGGAGAATGAAAAACTGTTTTTT	CASSLAENEKLFF
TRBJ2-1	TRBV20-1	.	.	TGCAGTGCCAGAACAGCGAATTACAATGAGCAGTTCTTC	CSARTANYNEQFF
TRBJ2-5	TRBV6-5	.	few	TGTGCCAGCAGTTACTCCGGGGTCCAAGAGACCCAGTACTTC	CASSYSGVQETQYF
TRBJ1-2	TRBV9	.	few	TGTGCCAGCAGCGGATTAGGGGTTGGCTATGGCTACACCTTC	CASSGLGVGYGYTF
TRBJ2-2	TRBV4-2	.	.	TGTGCCAGCAGCAACCGGGACGGCACCGGGGAGCTGTTTTTT	CASSNRDGTGELFF
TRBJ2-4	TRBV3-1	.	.	TGTGCCAGCAGCCAACTAATAGGAGGCATTCATTACTTC	CASSQLIGGIHYF
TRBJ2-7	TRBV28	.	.	TGTGCCAGCAGTTTGAGAGTGGAGCAGTACTTC	CASSLRVEQYF
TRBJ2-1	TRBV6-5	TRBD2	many	TGTGCCAGCAGTTATGAGCGGGAGGGCCCAAGAGGGGATGAGCAGTTCTTC	CASSYEREGPRGDEQFF
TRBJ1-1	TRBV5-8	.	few	TGTGCCAGCAGCTTGCTGGGAACCCGGAACACTGAAGCTTTCTTT	CASSLLGTRNTEAFF
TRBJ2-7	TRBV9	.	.	TGTGCCAGCAGCGCTAAGCCAGGGGCCAATTACTACGAGCAGTACTTC	CASSAKPGANYYEQYF
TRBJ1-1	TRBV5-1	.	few	TGCGCCAGCAGCTTGGAGGGGTTTCGGACTGAAGCTTTCTTT	CASSLEGFRTEAFF
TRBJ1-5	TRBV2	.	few	TGTGCCAGCAGTGAAGGAGAAAATCAGCCCCAGCATTTT	CASSEGENQPQHF
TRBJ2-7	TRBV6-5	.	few	TGTGCCAGCAGTTACACTCAGGGTCCCCCCCACGAGCAGTACTTC	CASSYTQGPPHEQYF
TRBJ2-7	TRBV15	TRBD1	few	TGTGCCACCAATCGGGACAGGGAATACGAGCAGTACTTC	CATNRDREYEQYF
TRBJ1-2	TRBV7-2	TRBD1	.	TGTGCCAGCAGCACTAGGACCGGGACAGGGAATGGCTACACCTTC	CASSTRTGTGNGYTF
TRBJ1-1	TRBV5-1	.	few	TGCGCCAGCAGCTGGTCGGGACTTTACTCGAACACTGAAGCTTTCTTT	CASSWSGLYSNTEAFF
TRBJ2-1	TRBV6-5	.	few	TGTGCCAGCAGCCATGGGGGGAAACAGTTCTTC	CASSHGGKQFF
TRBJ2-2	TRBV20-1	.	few	TGCAGTGCTAGGATTTGGGGACAGAACACCGGGGAGCTGTTTTTT	CSARIWGQNTGELFF
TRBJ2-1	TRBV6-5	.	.	TGTGCCAGCAGTTACTCTGTGTCTGGGGGAGGTGAGCAGTTCTTC	CASSYSVSGGGEQFF
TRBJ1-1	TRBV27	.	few	TGTGCCAGCAGTCAGACGGGGGGGAACACTGAAGCTTTCTTT	CASSQTGGNTEAFF
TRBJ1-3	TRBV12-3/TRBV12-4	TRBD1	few	TGTGCCAGCAGCCTGACAGGGACTTATTCAGGAAACACCATATATTTT	CASSLTGTYSGNTIYF
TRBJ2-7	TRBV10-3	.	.	TGTGCCATCAGTCCCGGACCTAGATCCTACGAGCAGTACTTC	CAISPGPRSYEQYF
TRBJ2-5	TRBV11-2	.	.	TGTGCCAGCAGCTTAGATAGAGAGGCGGAGACCCAGTACTTC	CASSLDREAETQYF
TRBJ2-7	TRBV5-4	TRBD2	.	TGTGCCAGCAGCTGGTTGGGGGGGTACGAGCAGTACTTC	CASSWLGGYEQYF